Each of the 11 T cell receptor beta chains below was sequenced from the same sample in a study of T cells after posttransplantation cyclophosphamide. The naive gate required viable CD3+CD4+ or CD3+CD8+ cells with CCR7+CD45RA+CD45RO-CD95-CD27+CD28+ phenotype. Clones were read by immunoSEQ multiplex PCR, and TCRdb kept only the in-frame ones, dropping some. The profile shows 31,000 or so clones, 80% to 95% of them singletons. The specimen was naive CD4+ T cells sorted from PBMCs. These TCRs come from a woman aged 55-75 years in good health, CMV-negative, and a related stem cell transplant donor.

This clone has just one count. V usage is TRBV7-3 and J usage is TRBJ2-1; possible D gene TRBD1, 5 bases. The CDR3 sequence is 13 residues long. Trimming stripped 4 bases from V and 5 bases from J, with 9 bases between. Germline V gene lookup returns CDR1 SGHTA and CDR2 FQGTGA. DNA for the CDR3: TGTGCCAGCAGCTCCTCCAGGGACAATGAGCAGTTCTTC. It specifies CASSSSRDNEQFF.

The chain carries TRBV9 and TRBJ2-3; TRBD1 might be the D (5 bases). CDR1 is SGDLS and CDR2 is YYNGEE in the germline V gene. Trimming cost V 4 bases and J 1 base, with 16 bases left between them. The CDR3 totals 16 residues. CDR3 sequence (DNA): TGTGCCAGCAGCCTTCGGACAAGCACGGGCACAGATACGCAGTATTTT. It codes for CASSLRTSTGTDTQYF.

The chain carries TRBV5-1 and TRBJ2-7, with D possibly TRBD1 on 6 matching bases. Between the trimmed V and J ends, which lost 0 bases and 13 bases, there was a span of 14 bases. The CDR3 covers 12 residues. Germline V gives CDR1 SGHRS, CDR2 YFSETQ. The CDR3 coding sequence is TGCGCCAGCAGCTTGGATTACAGGGAGATATACTTC. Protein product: CASSLDYREIYF.

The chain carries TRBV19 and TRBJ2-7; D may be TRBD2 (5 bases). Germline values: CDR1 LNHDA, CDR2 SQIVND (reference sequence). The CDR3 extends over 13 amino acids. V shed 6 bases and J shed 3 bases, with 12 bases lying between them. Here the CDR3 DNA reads TGTGCCAGTAGCGCCGACGGACTCTACGAGCAGTACTTC. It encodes CASSADGLYEQYF. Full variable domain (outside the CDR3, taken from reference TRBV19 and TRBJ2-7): DGGITQSPKYLFRKEGQNVTLSCEQNLNHDAMYWYRQDPGQGLRLIYYSQIVNDFQKGDIAEGYSVSREKKESFPLTVTSAQKNPTAFYLCASSADGLYEQYFGPGTRLTVT.

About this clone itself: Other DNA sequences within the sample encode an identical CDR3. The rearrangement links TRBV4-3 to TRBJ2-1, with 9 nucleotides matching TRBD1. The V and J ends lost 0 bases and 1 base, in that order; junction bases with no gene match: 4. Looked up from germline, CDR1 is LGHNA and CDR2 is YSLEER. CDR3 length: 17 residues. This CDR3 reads CASSQDGQGISYNEQFF. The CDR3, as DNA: TGCGCCAGCAGCCAAGACGGACAGGGGATTTCCTACAATGAGCAGTTCTTC.

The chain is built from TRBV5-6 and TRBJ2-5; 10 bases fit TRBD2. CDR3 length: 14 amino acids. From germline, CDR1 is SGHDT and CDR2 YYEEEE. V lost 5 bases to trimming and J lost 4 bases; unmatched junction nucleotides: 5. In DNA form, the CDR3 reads TGTGCCAGCAGATATAGCGGGGGGACAGAGACCCAGTACTTC. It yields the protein CASRYSGGTETQYF.

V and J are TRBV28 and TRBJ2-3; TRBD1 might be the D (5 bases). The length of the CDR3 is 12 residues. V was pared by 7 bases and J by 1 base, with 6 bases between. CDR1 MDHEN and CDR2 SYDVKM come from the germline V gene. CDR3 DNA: TGTGCCAGCAAAGGGGGCACAGATACGCAGTATTTT. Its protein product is CASKGGTDTQYF.

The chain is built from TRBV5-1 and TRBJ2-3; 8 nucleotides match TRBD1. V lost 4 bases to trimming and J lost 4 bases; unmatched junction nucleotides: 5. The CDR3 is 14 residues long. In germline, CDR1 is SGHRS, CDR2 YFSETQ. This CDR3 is CASSPDRGPDTQYF. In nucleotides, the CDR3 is TGCGCCAGCAGCCCAGACAGGGGCCCAGATACGCAGTATTTT.

In DNA form, the CDR3 reads TGCGCCAGCAGCCTCGGGACTAGCGGGGAGACCCAGTACTTC. Encoded protein: CASSLGTSGETQYF. The chain couples TRBV5-1 to TRBJ2-5; 12 positions agree with TRBD2. Trimming at V came to 4 bases and at J to 5 bases, leaving 3 bases not matched to a gene. In germline, CDR1 is SGHRS, CDR2 YFSETQ. The CDR3 has 14 amino acids.

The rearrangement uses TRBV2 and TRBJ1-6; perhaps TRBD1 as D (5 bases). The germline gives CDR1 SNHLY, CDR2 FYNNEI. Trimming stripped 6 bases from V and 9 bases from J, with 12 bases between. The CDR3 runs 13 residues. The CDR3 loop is CASRQGWGSPLHF. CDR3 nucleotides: TGTGCCAGCAGGCAGGGTTGGGGTTCACCCCTCCACTTT.

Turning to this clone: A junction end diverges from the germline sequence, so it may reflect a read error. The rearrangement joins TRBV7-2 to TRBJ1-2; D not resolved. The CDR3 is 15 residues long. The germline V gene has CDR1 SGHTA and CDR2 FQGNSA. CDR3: CASSLEWTGNYGYAF. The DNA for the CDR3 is TGTGCCAGCAGCTTAGAGTGGACGGGGAACTATGGCTACGCCTTC.